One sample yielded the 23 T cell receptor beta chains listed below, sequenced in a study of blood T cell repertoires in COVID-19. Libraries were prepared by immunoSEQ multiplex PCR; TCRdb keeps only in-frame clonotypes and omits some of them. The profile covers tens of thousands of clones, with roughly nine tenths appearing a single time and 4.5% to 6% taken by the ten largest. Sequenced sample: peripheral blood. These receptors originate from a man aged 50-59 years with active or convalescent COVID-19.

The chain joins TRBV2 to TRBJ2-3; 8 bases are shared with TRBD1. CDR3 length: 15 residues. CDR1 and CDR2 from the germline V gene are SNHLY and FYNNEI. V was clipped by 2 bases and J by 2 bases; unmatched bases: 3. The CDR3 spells CASSEQGADTDTQYF. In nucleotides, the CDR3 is TGTGCCAGCAGTGAACAGGGGGCGGACACAGATACGCAGTATTTT.

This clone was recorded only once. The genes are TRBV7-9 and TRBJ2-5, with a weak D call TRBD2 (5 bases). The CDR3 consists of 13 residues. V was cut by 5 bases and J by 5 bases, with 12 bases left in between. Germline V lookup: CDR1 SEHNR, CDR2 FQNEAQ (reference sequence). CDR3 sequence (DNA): TGTGCCAGCAGCACCAACTCGGGGGAGACCCAGTACTTC. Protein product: CASSTNSGETQYF.

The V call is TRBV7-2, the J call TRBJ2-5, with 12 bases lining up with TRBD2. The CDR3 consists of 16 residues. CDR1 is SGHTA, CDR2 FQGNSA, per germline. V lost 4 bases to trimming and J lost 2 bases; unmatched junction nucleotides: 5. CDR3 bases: TGTGCCAGCAGCTCCACTAGCGGGGGGCCGCAAGAGACCCAGTACTTC. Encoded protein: CASSSTSGGPQETQYF.

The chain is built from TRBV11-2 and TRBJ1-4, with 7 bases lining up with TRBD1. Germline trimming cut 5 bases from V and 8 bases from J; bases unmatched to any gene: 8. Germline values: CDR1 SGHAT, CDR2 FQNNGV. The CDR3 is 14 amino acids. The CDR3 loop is CASSPDTGVEKLFF. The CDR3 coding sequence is TGTGCCAGCAGCCCCGATACAGGGGTGGAAAAACTGTTTTTT. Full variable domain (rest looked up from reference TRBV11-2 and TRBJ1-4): EAGVAQSPRYKIIEKRQSVAFWCNPISGHATLYWYQQILGQGPKLLIQFQNNGVVDDSQLPKDRFSAERLKGVDSTLKIQPAKLEDSAVYLCASSPDTGVEKLFFGSGTQLSVL.

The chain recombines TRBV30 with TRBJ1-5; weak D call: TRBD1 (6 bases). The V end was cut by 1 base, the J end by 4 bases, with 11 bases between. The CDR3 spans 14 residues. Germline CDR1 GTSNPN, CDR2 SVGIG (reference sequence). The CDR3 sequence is CAWSAIQGNQPQHF. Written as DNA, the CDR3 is TGTGCCTGGAGTGCAATCCAGGGGAATCAGCCCCAGCATTTT.

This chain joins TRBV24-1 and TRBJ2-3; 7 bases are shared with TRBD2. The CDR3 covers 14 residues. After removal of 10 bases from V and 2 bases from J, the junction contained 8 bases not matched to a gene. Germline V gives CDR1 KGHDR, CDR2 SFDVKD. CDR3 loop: CATASGTTTDTQYF. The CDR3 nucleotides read TGTGCCACAGCATCCGGGACTACCACAGATACGCAGTATTTT.

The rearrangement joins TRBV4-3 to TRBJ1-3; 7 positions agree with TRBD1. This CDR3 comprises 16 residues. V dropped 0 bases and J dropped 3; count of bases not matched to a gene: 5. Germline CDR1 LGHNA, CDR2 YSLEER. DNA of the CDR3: TGCGCCAGCAGCCAAGATTTAGCAGGGGGTGGAAACACCATATATTTT. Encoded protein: CASSQDLAGGGNTIYF.

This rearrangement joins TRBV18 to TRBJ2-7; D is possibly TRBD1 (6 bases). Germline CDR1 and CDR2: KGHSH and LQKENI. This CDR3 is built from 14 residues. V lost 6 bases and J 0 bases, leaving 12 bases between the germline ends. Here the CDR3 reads CASSQSDSSYEQYV. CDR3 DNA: TGTGCCAGCTCCCAATCGGACAGCTCCTACGAGCAGTACGTC.

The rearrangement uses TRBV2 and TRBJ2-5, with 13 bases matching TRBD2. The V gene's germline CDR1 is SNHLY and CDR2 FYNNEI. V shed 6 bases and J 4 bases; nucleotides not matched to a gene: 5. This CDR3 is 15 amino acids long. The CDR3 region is CASSAGTSGVETQYF. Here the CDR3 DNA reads TGTGCCAGCAGCGCCGGGACTAGCGGGGTAGAGACCCAGTACTTC.

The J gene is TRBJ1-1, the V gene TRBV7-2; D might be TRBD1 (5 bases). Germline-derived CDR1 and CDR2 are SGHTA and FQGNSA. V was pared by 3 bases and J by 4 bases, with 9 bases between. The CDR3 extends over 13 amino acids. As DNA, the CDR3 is TGTGCCAGCAGCTTTGGTGACAGCACTGAAGCTTTCTTT. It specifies CASSFGDSTEAFF.

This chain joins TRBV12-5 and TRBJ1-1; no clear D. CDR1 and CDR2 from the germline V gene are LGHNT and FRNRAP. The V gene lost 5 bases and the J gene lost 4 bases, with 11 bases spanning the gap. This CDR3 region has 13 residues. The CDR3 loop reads CASGRWEGTEAFF. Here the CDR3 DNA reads TGTGCTAGTGGTCGATGGGAGGGCACTGAAGCTTTCTTT.

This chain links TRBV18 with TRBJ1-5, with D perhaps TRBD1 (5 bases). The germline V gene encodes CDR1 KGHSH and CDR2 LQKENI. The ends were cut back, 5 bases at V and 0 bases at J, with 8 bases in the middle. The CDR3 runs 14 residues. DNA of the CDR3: TGTGCCAGCTCAGGGGCAGTTAGCAATCAGCCCCAGCATTTT. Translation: CASSGAVSNQPQHF.

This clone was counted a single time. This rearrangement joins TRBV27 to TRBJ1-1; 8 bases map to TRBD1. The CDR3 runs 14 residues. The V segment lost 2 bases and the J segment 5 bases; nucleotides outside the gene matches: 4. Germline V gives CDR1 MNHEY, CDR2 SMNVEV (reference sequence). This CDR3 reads CASSLDRGGTEAFF. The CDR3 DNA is TGTGCCAGCAGTTTAGACAGGGGTGGTACTGAAGCTTTCTTT.

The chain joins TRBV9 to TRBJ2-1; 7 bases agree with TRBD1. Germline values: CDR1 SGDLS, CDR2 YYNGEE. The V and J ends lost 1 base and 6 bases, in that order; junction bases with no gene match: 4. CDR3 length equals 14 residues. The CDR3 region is CASSVYSGGNEQFF. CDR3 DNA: TGTGCCAGCAGCGTATACTCAGGGGGCAATGAGCAGTTCTTC.

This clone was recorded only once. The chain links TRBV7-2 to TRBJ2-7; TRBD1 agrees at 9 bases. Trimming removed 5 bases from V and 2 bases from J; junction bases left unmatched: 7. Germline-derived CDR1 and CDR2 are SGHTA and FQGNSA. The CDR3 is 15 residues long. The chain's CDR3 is CASSPRQGVTYEQYF. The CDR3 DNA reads TGTGCCAGCAGCCCTCGACAGGGGGTAACCTACGAGCAGTACTTC.

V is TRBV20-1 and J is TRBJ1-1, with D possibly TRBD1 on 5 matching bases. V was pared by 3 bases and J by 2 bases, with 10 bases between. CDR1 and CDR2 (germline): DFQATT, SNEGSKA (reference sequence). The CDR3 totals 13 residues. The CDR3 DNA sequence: TGCAGTGCTAGTCGGGGGAGTAACACTGAAGCTTTCTTT. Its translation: CSASRGSNTEAFF.

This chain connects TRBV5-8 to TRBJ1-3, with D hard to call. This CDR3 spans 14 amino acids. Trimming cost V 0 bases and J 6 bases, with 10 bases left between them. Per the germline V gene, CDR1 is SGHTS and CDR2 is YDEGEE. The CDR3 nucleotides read TGTGCCAGCAGCTTGGCGGAGGTTGTAAACACCATATATTTT. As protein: CASSLAEVVNTIYF.

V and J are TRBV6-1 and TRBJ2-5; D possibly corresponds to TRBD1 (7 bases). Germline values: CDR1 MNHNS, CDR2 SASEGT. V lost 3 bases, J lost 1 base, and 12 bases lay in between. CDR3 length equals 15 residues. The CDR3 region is CASSDGGTAQETQYF. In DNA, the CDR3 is TGTGCCAGCAGTGATGGGGGGACAGCCCAAGAGACCCAGTACTTC.

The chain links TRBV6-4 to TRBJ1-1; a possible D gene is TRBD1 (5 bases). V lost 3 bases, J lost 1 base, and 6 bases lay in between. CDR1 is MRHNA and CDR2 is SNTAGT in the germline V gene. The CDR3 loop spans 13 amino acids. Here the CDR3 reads CASSEQGNTEAFF. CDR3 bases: TGTGCCAGCAGTGAGCAGGGGAACACTGAAGCTTTCTTT.

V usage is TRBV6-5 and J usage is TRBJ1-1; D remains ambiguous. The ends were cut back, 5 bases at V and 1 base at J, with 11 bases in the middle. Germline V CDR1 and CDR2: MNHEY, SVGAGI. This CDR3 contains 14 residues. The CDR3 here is CASSTNSPNTEAFF. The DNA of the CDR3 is TGTGCCAGCAGTACAAACAGCCCGAACACTGAAGCTTTCTTT.

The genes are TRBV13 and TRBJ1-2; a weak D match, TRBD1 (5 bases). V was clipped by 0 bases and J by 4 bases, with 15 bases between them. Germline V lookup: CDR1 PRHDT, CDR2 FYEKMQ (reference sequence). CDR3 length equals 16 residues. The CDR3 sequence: CASSLGEQVPIYGYTF. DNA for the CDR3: TGTGCCAGCAGCTTAGGGGAACAGGTCCCAATCTATGGCTACACCTTC.

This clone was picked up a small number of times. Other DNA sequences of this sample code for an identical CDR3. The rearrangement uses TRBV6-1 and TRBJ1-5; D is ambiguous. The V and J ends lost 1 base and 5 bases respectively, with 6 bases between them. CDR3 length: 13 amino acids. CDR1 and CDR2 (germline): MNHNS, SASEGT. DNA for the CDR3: TGTGCCAGCAGTGAAGGTCAGGATCAGCCCCAGCATTTT. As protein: CASSEGQDQPQHF.

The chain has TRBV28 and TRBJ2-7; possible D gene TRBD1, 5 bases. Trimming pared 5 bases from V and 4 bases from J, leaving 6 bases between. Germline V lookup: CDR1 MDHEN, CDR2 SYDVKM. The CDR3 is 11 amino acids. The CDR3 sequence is CASSQGYEQYF. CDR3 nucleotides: TGTGCCAGCAGTCAGGGATACGAGCAGTACTTC.